One T cell receptor beta chain is described in this entry. Its target is unknown. This entry is derived from a study of cytomegalovirus exposure and HLA in healthy donors. Findings and limits, study-wide: In vitro data verified three CMV-associated chains as specific for CMV antigens. Reportedly, fewer N-insertions than the approximately 610-donor mean appeared in an Asian-associated ancestry cluster in a later analysis. Within an earlier analysis, most TCR beta V segments proved productive either about 90% or about 30% of the time. Per a later analysis, HLA-associated TCR beta chains showed more clonal expansion than other, equally common TCR beta chains.

PCR primers comprised 60 Vbeta and 13 Jbeta primers. Method: immunoSEQ multiplex PCR; TCRdb's copy keeps in-frame clones and lacks some. The sample includes about 150,000 clones, 60% to 85% of them seen just once. The CDR3 is made up of 14 amino acids. Germline V gives CDR1 MNHNS, CDR2 SASEGT. V shed 8 bases and J 2 bases; nucleotides not matched to a gene: 8. The sequenced material came from PBMCs. This clonotype was obtained from a woman in her 40s in good health and CMV-seronegative. The chain has TRBV6-1 and TRBJ2-5; 7 bases map to TRBD1. The chain's CDR3 is CASLPGQPQETQYF. CDR3 in DNA: TGTGCCAGCCTCCCGGGACAGCCTCAAGAGACCCAGTACTTC.